A selection of T cell receptor beta chains follows, all from one sample in a study of a mutant IDH1 vaccine in newly diagnosed glioma. These TCRs' antigens remain unknown. This table comes from immunoSEQ multiplex PCR, and its TCRdb copy is limited to in-frame clones, with some not included. The table records 30,000 to 45,000 clones, approximately 80% of them present only once. The sequences come from PBMCs, collected from a glioma patient whose treatment included an IDH1 peptide vaccine. The receptors originated from a man between 35 and 55 years old with glioma. The conserved cysteine and the conserved F or W are not part of the CDR3 here.

TRBV5-6	ASSLKGAIGYT
TRBV6-5	ASRRSGLKYGYT
TRBV6-6	ASSSGGRAIGAQH
TRBV13	ASSLGQGLKGYT
TRBV7-9	ASSLKDTQY
TRBV25-1	ASSGRRLLNYGYT
TRBV16	ASSLRQGEGEQY
TRBV2	ASKSYEQY
TRBV6-1	ASSAAGGQETQY
TRBV6-5	ASSYSLGGNPNEQF
TRBV6-5	ASSSKWRSPLH
TRBV2	ASGRPQETQY
TRBV27	ASSRRQGTAKNIQY
TRBV7-9	ASNRDSSIYGYT
TRBV19	ASNPRGMNTEAF
TRBV29-1	SAGVVGGTDTQY
TRBV2	ASSETQETQY
TRBV4-2	ASSQSPENTGELF
TRBV6-1	ASKRLAGGTDTQY
TRBV7-9	ASSSLPDSPLH
TRBV4-1	ASSLIKSGTGGGQY
TRBV4-1	ASSQDSGGDIQY
TRBV18	ASSDSGDQPQH
TRBV7-3	ASSDTGYGNEQF
TRBV18	ASSPDRGANEKLF
TRBV5-4	ASSLALTSEATDTQY
TRBV6-6	ASSSGGPYEQY
TRBV5-4	ASHGDRTEAF
TRBV7-3	ASSGPGQGKRNTIY
TRBV7-9	ASSLRGGQTYLGETQY
TRBV30	AWSPVVSGNTIY
TRBV6-1	ASSEARDRQSMYEQY
TRBV2	ASSGRTGVLYEQY
TRBV6-6	ASSFTGTLNEQY
TRBV10-3	AISERGANKAF
TRBV29-1	SASKGNYEQY
TRBV5-1	ASSVRQGAKETQY
TRBV19	ASWDRGYTEAF
TRBV19	ASTHPTENTEAF
TRBV14	ASSQGNPYNEQF